This passage covers 7 T cell receptor beta chains from one sample sequenced in a study of monozygotic twins with inflammatory bowel disease. TCRdb re-called the 5' RACE reads and gives one entry per CDR3 protein, without DNA. The table lists about 160,000 distinct CDR3 sequences, with under 3.5% in the top ten. Sequences were obtained from blood. These receptors were taken from a human donor with ulcerative colitis or Crohn's disease, or a healthy co-twin of an affected twin (not recorded which).

The J gene is TRBJ2-3, the V gene TRBV7-2. The CDR3 is 15 residues long. CDR1 and CDR2 from the germline V gene are SGHTA and FQGNSA. CDR3 loop: CASSLATHPSGTQYF. Full variable domain (remainder filled in from reference TRBV7-2 and TRBJ2-3): GAGVSQSPSNKVTEKGKDVELRCDPISGHTALYWYRQSLGQGLEFLIYFQGNSAPDKSGLPSDRFSAERTGGSVSTLTIQRTQQEDSAVYLCASSLATHPSGTQYFGPGTRLTVL.

The CDR3 here is CASSPHAAEQYF. The J gene is TRBJ2-7, the V gene TRBV12-3 or TRBV12-4. The CDR3 loop spans 12 amino acids.

The rearrangement links TRBV7-3 to TRBJ2-1; the D call of TRBD1 rests on TCRdb alone, since no DNA is present to check it. This CDR3 has 16 amino acids. Germline CDR1 SGHTA, CDR2 FQGTGA. The chain's CDR3 is CASSLRGRGQYNEQFF.

The chain has TRBV24-1 and TRBJ2-5; TCRdb names TRBD1, which stays unverified in the absence of DNA. From germline, CDR1 is KGHDR and CDR2 SFDVKD. The CDR3 has 18 amino acids. The CDR3 spells CATSDNLTPLGGQETQYF.

The chain uses TRBV19 and TRBJ2-1; TCRdb lists TRBD2, though no DNA is available to test this call. Germline CDR1 is LNHDA and CDR2 is SQIVND (reference sequence). The CDR3 is 16 amino acids. The CDR3 reads CASSIQAGEGRNEQFF.

The chain couples TRBV10-3 to TRBJ1-4. The CDR3 is 11 amino acids. Germline loops: CDR1 ENHRY, CDR2 SYGVKD. The CDR3 sequence is CATAKDEKLFF.

J is TRBJ2-2 and V is TRBV7-9. The CDR3 has 15 residues. The germline CDR1 and CDR2 sequences are SEHNR and FQNEAQ (reference sequence). The CDR3 sequence is CASHGLALNTGELFF.